A single sample is the source of the 11 T cell receptor beta chains below, sequenced in a study of cytomegalovirus exposure and HLA in healthy donors. The PCR was carried out with 60 Vbeta primers and 13 Jbeta primers. The data were produced by immunoSEQ multiplex PCR, yet TCRdb's version contains in-frame clones alone and is incomplete. This table holds about 150,000 clones, 66% found once. The sequencing sample was made of PBMCs. The origin of the receptors is a human donor in good health.

V and J are TRBV5-1 and TRBJ2-1; possibly TRBD2 for D (5 bases). The V gene lost 0 bases and the J gene lost 9 bases, with 7 bases spanning the gap. The germline CDR1 and CDR2 sequences are SGHRS and YFSETQ. CDR3 size: 12 residues. The CDR3 here is CASSLERREQFF. In DNA, the CDR3 is TGCGCCAGCAGCTTGGAGCGGCGTGAGCAGTTCTTC.

The chain combines TRBV5-6 with TRBJ2-7, with 8 bases identical to TRBD1. Trimming at V came to 4 bases and at J to 3 bases, leaving 12 bases not matched to a gene. CDR1 and CDR2 from the germline V gene are SGHDT and YYEEEE. The CDR3 is made up of 16 amino acids. CDR3 amino acids: CASSGGTRTGSYEQYF. The CDR3, as DNA: TGTGCCAGCAGCGGAGGGACCAGGACAGGGAGCTACGAGCAGTACTTC.

J is TRBJ2-7 and V is TRBV4-1, with 15 bases that match TRBD2. Germline CDR1 is MGHRA and CDR2 is YSYEKL. This CDR3 comprises 18 residues. V trimming: 0 bases; J trimming: 6 bases; junction bases outside the gene matches: 9. The CDR3 region has the DNA TGCGCCAGCAGCCAAGATCGGAGGACTAGCGGGAGGGCCCCCGAGCAGTACTTC. The encoded protein is CASSQDRRTSGRAPEQYF.

The V call is TRBV14, the J call TRBJ2-1; D call uncertain. Trimming took off 1 base at V and 7 bases at J, with 8 bases between the two ends. The germline CDR1 and CDR2 sequences are SGHDN and FVKESK. This CDR3 contains 13 residues. Here the CDR3 DNA reads TGTGCCAGCAGCCAAGTACGAGTGAATGAGCAGTTCTTC. It translates to CASSQVRVNEQFF.

The genes are TRBV7-8 and TRBJ2-1; no clear D. V was shortened by 1 base and J by 0 bases, with 7 bases between the two germline ends. The CDR3 is 15 residues long. The germline V gene has CDR1 SGHVS and CDR2 FQNEAQ. The CDR3 here is CASSLGLLSYNEQFF. DNA for the CDR3: TGTGCCAGCAGCTTAGGACTCCTCTCCTACAATGAGCAGTTCTTC.

The chain has TRBV5-1 and TRBJ2-1; D perhaps matches TRBD2 (6 bases). This CDR3 is 15 amino acids long. The V end was cut by 0 bases, the J end by 0 bases, with 7 bases between. The germline V gene encodes CDR1 SGHRS and CDR2 YFSETQ. The CDR3 sequence: CASSLVGGSYNEQFF. In DNA, the CDR3 is TGCGCCAGCAGCTTGGTGGGGGGCTCCTACAATGAGCAGTTCTTC.

The genes are TRBV6-5 and TRBJ2-7, with TRBD1 as a possible D gene (6 bases). The CDR3 contains 14 residues. CDR1 is MNHEY, CDR2 SVGAGI, per germline. CDR3 region: CVDTCWDKIYEQYF. In DNA form, the CDR3 reads TGTGTCGACACCTGTTGGGACAAAATCTACGAGCAGTACTTC.

This clone was detected only a few times. Other DNA sequences of this sample code for an identical CDR3. The chain couples TRBV7-9 to TRBJ2-3; TRBD2 agrees at 12 bases. This CDR3 has 16 residues. Losses at the gene ends were 5 bases for V and 2 bases for J; bases not matched to a gene: 5. The germline V gene has CDR1 SEHNR and CDR2 FQNEAQ (reference sequence). The CDR3 DNA follows: TGTGCCAGCAGCCGACTAGCGGGAGAGGTCACAGATACGCAGTATTTT. This codes for CASSRLAGEVTDTQYF.

The rearrangement uses TRBV9 and TRBJ2-4; tentative D call: TRBD1 (7 bases). The germline gives CDR1 SGDLS, CDR2 YYNGEE. Trimming removed 4 bases at V and 6 bases at J, with 23 bases between. This CDR3 has 17 amino acids. CDR3: CASSPGGWGATGNIQYF. CDR3 sequence (DNA): TGTGCCAGCAGCCCAGGGGGTTGGGGGGCGACGGGAAACATTCAGTACTTC.

The V and J genes are TRBV12-5 and TRBJ2-3; 10 bases line up with TRBD1. Trimming removed 6 bases from V and 3 bases from J; junction bases left unmatched: 12. Germline V gene lookup returns CDR1 LGHNT and CDR2 FRNRAP. This CDR3 is built from 17 residues. The CDR3 here is CASGPQRGDRGTDTQYF. DNA for the CDR3: TGTGCTAGTGGCCCCCAGAGGGGGGACAGGGGAACAGATACGCAGTATTTT.

This chain joins TRBV28 and TRBJ2-7, with D unresolved. The CDR3 is 13 residues long. Germline V gene data show CDR1 as MDHEN and CDR2 as SYDVKM. The ends were cut back, 5 bases at V and 2 bases at J, with 10 bases in the middle. The CDR3 nucleotides are TGTGCCAGCAGTACGAAACGGGCCTACGAGCAGTACTTC. This translates into CASSTKRAYEQYF.